These T cell receptor beta chains were read from a single sample in a study of cytomegalovirus exposure and HLA in healthy donors. Some clones are missing from TCRdb's copy, which holds only in-frame ones; the method was immunoSEQ multiplex PCR. The sample has tens of thousands of clones; 90% to 96% are singletons. The sample comprised PBMCs. Receptors were obtained from a woman aged 18-30 years in good health and CMV-seronegative. The CDR3 runs from the conserved cysteine through the conserved F or W. A D gene is named only where the DNA matches it firmly. The size of a clone is reported for some rows only, either as once, few or many, or as a class for expanded clones.

v_call	j_call	clone_size	d_call	cdr3_aa	cdr3_nt
TRBV7-2	TRBJ1-2	NA	TRBD1	CASSLGQGGYGYTF	TGTGCCAGCAGCTTGGGACAGGGGGGCTATGGCTACACCTTC
TRBV25-1	TRBJ2-7	NA	NA	CASSAEGGGRGLYEQYF	TGTGCCAGCAGTGCCGAGGGGGGGGGCAGGGGTCTTTACGAGCAGTACTTC
TRBV28	TRBJ2-5	NA	NA	CASSPGAETQYF	TGTGCCAGCAGTCCCGGTGCTGAGACCCAGTACTTC
TRBV5-1	TRBJ1-5	NA	NA	CASTPGPGGQPQHF	TGCGCCAGCACCCCGGGGCCGGGAGGTCAGCCCCAGCATTTT
TRBV29-1	TRBJ2-5	NA	TRBD1	CSVNRDSQETQYF	TGCAGCGTTAACCGGGACAGCCAAGAGACCCAGTACTTC
TRBV25-1	TRBJ1-3	NA	NA	CASSDSSRNTIYF	TGTGCCAGCAGTGACTCCAGTCGAAACACCATATATTTT
TRBV19	TRBJ2-1	few	NA	CASSIRAPGVEQFF	TGTGCCAGTAGTATCCGGGCCCCGGGAGTTGAGCAGTTCTTC
TRBV27	TRBJ2-7	NA	TRBD2	CASSYSGSEQYF	TGTGCCAGCAGTTATAGCGGGAGCGAGCAGTACTTC
TRBV5-6	TRBJ1-2	NA	TRBD1	CASSLGTGGSWYGYTF	TGTGCCAGCAGCTTAGGGACAGGGGGCTCTTGGTATGGCTACACCTTC
TRBV7-9	TRBJ2-7	NA	NA	CASSFGREDAYEQYF	TGTGCCAGCAGCTTCGGCAGGGAGGACGCCTACGAGCAGTACTTC
TRBV6-4	TRBJ2-7	NA	TRBD2	CASSDTGLAGPYEQYF	TGTGCCAGCAGTGACACCGGACTAGCGGGACCCTACGAGCAGTACTTC
TRBV28	TRBJ1-2	NA	NA	CASSLSNRVSDYGYTF	TGTGCCAGCAGTTTATCCAACAGGGTTAGCGACTATGGCTACACCTTC
TRBV7-2	TRBJ2-3	NA	TRBD2	CASSLVAGGPADTQYF	TGTGCCAGCAGCTTAGTTGCGGGAGGGCCGGCAGATACGCAGTATTTT
TRBV5-4	TRBJ2-2	NA	TRBD1	CASSLDRGRTGELFF	TGTGCCAGCAGCCTGGACAGGGGGAGGACCGGGGAGCTGTTTTTT
TRBV28	TRBJ2-6	once	TRBD1	CASSTGDRGSGANVLTF	TGTGCCAGCAGTACGGGGGACAGGGGCTCTGGGGCCAACGTCCTGACTTTC
TRBV19	TRBJ2-4	NA	TRBD2	CASSPRPGGQRNIQYF	TGTGCCAGTAGTCCCCGTCCGGGAGGCCAGAGAAACATTCAGTACTTC
TRBV4-2	TRBJ1-1	NA	TRBD1	CASSQITGGWDTEAFF	TGTGCCAGCAGCCAAATTACAGGGGGCTGGGACACTGAAGCTTTCTTT
TRBV9	TRBJ1-1	NA	NA	CASSVGGRTEAFF	TGTGCCAGCAGCGTGGGGGGACGCACTGAAGCTTTCTTT
TRBV28	TRBJ2-1	NA	NA	CASSFLVAEYNEQFF	TGTGCCAGCAGTTTTTTGGTAGCGGAATACAATGAGCAGTTCTTC
TRBV23-1	TRBJ1-2	NA	TRBD1	CASSPNRGGAGYGYTF	TGCGCCAGCAGCCCAAACAGGGGCGGCGCAGGCTATGGCTACACCTTC
TRBV13	TRBJ2-7	NA	TRBD2	CASSSLAGGIYEQYF	TGTGCCAGCAGCTCACTGGCGGGAGGGATCTACGAGCAGTACTTC
TRBV5-1	TRBJ2-5	NA	NA	CASSGGAEQETQYF	TGCGCCAGCAGCGGGGGGGCGGAACAAGAGACCCAGTACTTC
TRBV5-1	TRBJ2-3	NA	TRBD2	CASSLAVAGSTDTQYF	TGCGCCAGCAGCTTGGCGGTAGCGGGAAGCACAGATACGCAGTATTTT
TRBV4-3	TRBJ1-1	NA	NA	CASSQVGGARDAFF	TGCGCCAGCAGCCAAGTTGGGGGGGCCAGGGATGCTTTCTTT
TRBV30	TRBJ2-7	NA	TRBD1	CAWSRDRGYEQYF	TGTGCCTGGAGCCGGGACAGGGGCTACGAGCAGTACTTC
TRBV2	TRBJ1-5	once	NA	CASRRYGVQPQHF	TGTGCCAGCAGGCGGTACGGGGTTCAGCCCCAGCATTTT
TRBV28	TRBJ2-7	NA	TRBD2	CASMPHRGGVYEQYF	TGTGCCAGCATGCCCCACCGGGGGGGGGTCTACGAGCAGTACTTC
TRBV28	TRBJ2-7	NA	NA	CASTGGPYEQYF	TGTGCCAGCACCGGAGGCCCCTACGAGCAGTACTTC
TRBV7-9	TRBJ2-7	NA	NA	CASSPRYEQYF	TGTGCCAGCAGCCCCCGGTACGAGCAGTACTTC